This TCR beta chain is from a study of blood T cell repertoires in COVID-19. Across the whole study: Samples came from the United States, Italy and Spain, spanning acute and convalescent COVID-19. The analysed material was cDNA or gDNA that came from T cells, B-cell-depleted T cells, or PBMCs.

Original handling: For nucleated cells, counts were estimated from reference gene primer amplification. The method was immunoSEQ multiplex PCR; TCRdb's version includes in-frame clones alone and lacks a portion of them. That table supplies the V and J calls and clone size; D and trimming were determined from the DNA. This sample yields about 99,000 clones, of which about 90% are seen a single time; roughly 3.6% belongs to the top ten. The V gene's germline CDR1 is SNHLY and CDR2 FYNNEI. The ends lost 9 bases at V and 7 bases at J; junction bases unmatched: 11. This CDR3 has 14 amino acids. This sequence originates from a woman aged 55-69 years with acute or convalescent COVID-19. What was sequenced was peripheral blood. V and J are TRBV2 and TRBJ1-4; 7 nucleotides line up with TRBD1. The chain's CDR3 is CARSRQQGSEKLFF. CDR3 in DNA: TGTGCCAGAAGTAGGCAACAGGGGAGTGAAAAACTGTTTTTT.